These 7 T cell receptor beta chains were sequenced from one sample in a study of tumor-infiltrating lymphocytes in primary liver carcinoma. A primer matching the constant region was used to make TCR beta cDNA from 500 ng of total RNA. Slightly modified ARM-PCR with three nested multiplex PCR rounds yielded TCR beta libraries. TRBV1-TRBV30 forward primers and a C-beta reverse primer were used in the first two PCR rounds, which each ran for 9 to 10 cycles. TCRdb processed the multiplex PCR reads anew with MiXCR; each CDR3 protein has one entry. The sample records fewer than 350,000 distinct CDR3 sequences, about 62% being singletons. Unsorted whole blood supplied the RNA, and germline DNA was extracted too. Material for sequencing was peripheral blood. All receptors derive from a man aged 40-55 years with primary liver carcinoma and hepatitis B virus infection.

With respect to this clonotype: A much larger clone sits a single nucleotide away, making a read error possible. V is TRBV6-5 and J is TRBJ2-3; 8 bases match TRBD2. Per germline, CDR1 MNHEY and CDR2 SVGAGI. V shed 0 bases, J shed 4 bases, and the junction held 15 bases outside the gene matches. The CDR3 extends over 19 amino acids. DNA of the CDR3: TGTGCCAGCAGTTACTCCACGGGACTAACGGGAGGGCCCGCAGATACGCAGTATTTT. Translating gives CASSYSTGLTGGPADTQYF.

A few counts support this clonotype. At one boundary the junction diverges from the germline segment, which might be a read error. The V and J genes are TRBV4-3 and TRBJ1-3; D is ambiguous. Germline V gene sequence: CDR1 LGHNA, CDR2 YSLEER. CDR3 size: 16 residues. CDR3 sequence: CASSQDIYLSGNTIYF. CDR3 sequence (DNA): TGTGCCAGCAGCCAAGATATCTACCTCTCTGGAAACACCATATATTTT.

As to this clonotype: A much larger clone lies a single base off, so this may be a read error. This rearrangement joins TRBV11-2 to TRBJ2-1; perhaps TRBD1 as D (5 bases). Germline V gene data show CDR1 as SGHAT and CDR2 as FQNNGV. The CDR3 length is 15 residues. CDR3 nucleotide sequence: TGTGCCAGCAGCTTAGTGGTGGGCACGGACAATGTGCAGTTCTTC. Translating gives CASSLVVGTDNVQFF.

This clonotype was seen a handful of times. CDR3 in amino acids: CASSFSSGGGETQYF. CDR3 bases: TGTGCCAGCAGCTTTTCTAGCGGAGGGGGGGAGACCCAGTACTTC. The chain has TRBV5-4 and TRBJ2-5; D might be TRBD2 (7 bases). CDR3 length: 15 amino acids. CDR1 and CDR2 from the germline V gene are SGHNT and YYREEE (reference sequence). Trimming took off 2 bases at V and 5 bases at J, with 16 bases between the two ends.

Worth noting for this clonotype: A much larger clone differs from this one at a single base, so this may be a read error. The chain joins TRBV7-8 to TRBJ2-2; D is undetermined. The CDR3 runs 14 residues. Per the germline V gene, CDR1 is SGHVS and CDR2 is FQNEAQ. Trimming removed 1 base at V and 7 bases at J, with 10 bases between. Written as DNA, the CDR3 is TGTGCCAGCAGCTTAGGCGGTACTAACGGGGAGCTGTTTTTT. Protein: CASSLGGTNGELFF. Full variable domain (missing parts from reference TRBV7-8 and TRBJ2-2): GAGVSQSPRYKVAKRGQDVALRCDPISGHVSLFWYQQALGQGPEFLTYFQNEAQLDKSGLPSDRFFAERPEGSVSTLKIQRTQQEDSAVYLCASSLGGTNGELFFGEGSRLTVL.

The chain has TRBV5-1 and TRBJ2-5; 7 bases are a match to TRBD2. The CDR3 is 15 amino acids. In germline, CDR1 is SGHRS, CDR2 YFSETQ. V lost 1 base and J lost 5; bases outside the gene matches: 8. CDR3 bases: TGCGCCAGCAGCTTGTTTGCGGGAGCAGAGGAGACCCAGTACTTC. It is translated as CASSLFAGAEETQYF.

In regard to this clonotype: Given a much more abundant clone one base away, this may be a read error. This sequence joins TRBV4-2 and TRBJ2-5, with 12 bases lining up with TRBD2. The CDR3 has 16 amino acids. Germline values: CDR1 LGHNA, CDR2 YNFKEQ. Trimming removed 2 bases from V and 6 bases from J; junction bases left unmatched: 7. The CDR3 DNA reads as TGTGCCAGCAGCCAAACCCTAGCGGGAGGGGAGAAGACCCAGTACTTC. Translating it yields CASSQTLAGGEKTQYF.